The 24 T cell receptor beta chains below were found in one sample sequenced in a study of untreated major depressive disorder. General study findings and limits: Depressed patients' CD4+ T cells carried increased TRBV05-01 (Vbeta 5.1) usage versus control CD4+ T cells.

Libraries were prepared by immunoSEQ multiplex PCR; TCRdb keeps only in-frame clonotypes and omits some of them. The sample includes under 30,000 clones, approximately 90% seen only once; the top ten take roughly 0.7%. Their target antigens are unknown. The material sequenced was CD4+ T cells from PBMCs. All receptors derive from a woman in her thirties with major depressive disorder.

The rearrangement links TRBV25-1 to TRBJ2-3, with D uncertain. Germline lookup yields CDR1 MGHDK and CDR2 SYGVNS. The CDR3 has 11 amino acids. V was cut by 3 bases and J by 10 bases, with 8 bases left in between. The CDR3 sequence is CASSDSYPQYF. Written as DNA, the CDR3 is TGTGCCAGCAGTGATAGCTATCCGCAGTATTTT.

The J gene is TRBJ1-5, the V gene TRBV4-2, with 7 bases that match TRBD1. The germline CDR1 and CDR2 sequences are LGHNA and YNFKEQ. This CDR3 spans 15 amino acids. Losses at the gene ends were 0 bases for V and 7 bases for J; bases not matched to a gene: 6. In DNA, the CDR3 is TGTGCCAGCAGCCAAGACCCGACAGGGATCCAGCCCCAGCATTTT. Amino acids: CASSQDPTGIQPQHF.

The chain combines TRBV4-3 with TRBJ2-7; 11 bases fit TRBD1. Germline-derived CDR1 and CDR2 are LGHNA and YSLEER. V was clipped by 4 bases and J by 2 bases; unmatched bases: 1. The CDR3 sequence is 14 residues long. CDR3 amino acids: CASSRDRGTYEQYF. In nucleotides, the CDR3 is TGCGCCAGCAGCCGGGACAGGGGGACCTACGAGCAGTACTTC.

This clone is a singleton in its sample. The gene calls are TRBV5-4 and TRBJ2-5; either TRBD1 or TRBD2 may supply D (5 bases each). The CDR3 totals 14 residues. The V end was cut by 1 base, the J end by 5 bases, with 12 bases between. Germline V CDR1 and CDR2: SGHNT, YYREEE (reference sequence). The CDR3 is CASSLQGAWETQYF. DNA for the CDR3: TGTGCCAGCAGCTTGCAGGGAGCCTGGGAGACCCAGTACTTC.

V gene TRBV4-3 combines with J gene TRBJ2-2, with D possibly matching TRBD2 (7 bases). The V and J ends lost 4 bases and 5 bases respectively, with 14 bases between them. This CDR3 has 15 amino acids. The V gene's germline CDR1 is LGHNA and CDR2 YSLEER. The DNA for the CDR3 is TGCGCCAGCAGCCGAGGGGGGGCCGGGACCGGGGAGCTGTTTTTT. This translates into CASSRGGAGTGELFF.

This clone has a handful of counts. This sequence joins TRBV10-3 and TRBJ2-6; 7 bases agree with TRBD2. CDR3 length: 17 residues. Germline CDR1 ENHRY, CDR2 SYGVKD. The V segment lost 10 bases and the J segment 2 bases; nucleotides outside the gene matches: 14. The CDR3, as DNA: TGTGCCACCTCCGGGACGGGAGGTCTAGCTGGGGCCAACGTCCTGACTTTC. Protein product: CATSGTGGLAGANVLTF.

The CDR3 DNA is TGTGCCAGCAGCCAAGATGCGTATGGCTACACCTTC. This encodes CASSQDAYGYTF. The chain combines TRBV4-2 with TRBJ1-2; D uncertain. This CDR3 has 12 amino acids. Between the trimmed V and J ends, which lost 0 bases and 5 bases, there was a span of 4 bases. Germline lookup yields CDR1 LGHNA and CDR2 YNFKEQ.

The gene calls are TRBV15 and TRBJ2-1; D tentatively fits TRBD1 or TRBD2 (5 bases each). The CDR3 totals 15 residues. CDR1 and CDR2 (germline): LNHNV, YYDKDF (reference sequence). Trimming took off 0 bases at V and 5 bases at J, with 11 bases between the two ends. The CDR3 here is CATSRDSGADNEQFF. CDR3 nucleotide sequence: TGTGCCACCAGCAGAGATTCCGGGGCTGACAATGAGCAGTTCTTC.

The chain carries TRBV6-4 and TRBJ2-3; D might be TRBD2 (7 bases). Trimming pared 2 bases from V and 2 bases from J, leaving 8 bases between. In germline, CDR1 is MRHNA, CDR2 SNTAGT. CDR3 length: 14 amino acids. The CDR3 loop is CASSDGGATDTQYF. The DNA of the CDR3 is TGTGCCAGCAGTGACGGGGGGGCCACAGATACGCAGTATTTT.

The chain is built from TRBV18 and TRBJ1-5; possible D gene TRBD1, 5 bases. Looked up from germline, CDR1 is KGHSH and CDR2 is LQKENI. This CDR3 has 16 amino acids. Trimming shortened V by 6 bases and J by 3 bases, and 18 bases separated the two germline ends. The CDR3 region has the DNA TGTGCCAGCTCCCCCTTTGACGGCAGGGTCAATCAGCCCCAGCATTTT. As protein: CASSPFDGRVNQPQHF. Looking up the rest from reference TRBV18 and TRBJ1-5 gives the full variable domain: NAGVMQNPRHLVRRRGQEARLRCSPMKGHSHVYWYRQLPEEGLKFMVYLQKENIIDESGMPKERFSAEFPKEGPSILRIQQVVRGDSAAYFCASSPFDGRVNQPQHFGDGTRLSIL.

In DNA form, the CDR3 reads TGTGCCAGCAGTTATACTGTGAGGGACTATGGCTACACCTTC. This codes for CASSYTVRDYGYTF. The rearrangement uses TRBV6-5 and TRBJ1-2, with D unresolved. Germline-derived CDR1 and CDR2 are MNHEY and SVGAGI. The CDR3 extends over 14 amino acids. Trimming shortened V by 3 bases and J by 3 bases, and 11 bases separated the two germline ends.

The chain combines TRBV11-2 with TRBJ1-1, with a possible D match to TRBD1 (5 bases). The CDR3 totals 17 residues. The germline CDR1 and CDR2 sequences are SGHAT and FQNNGV. Trimming removed 1 base at V and 0 bases at J, with 15 bases between. CDR3 residues: CASSLVVRAGMNTEAFF. The CDR3 DNA follows: TGTGCCAGCAGCTTAGTCGTCAGGGCGGGGATGAACACTGAAGCTTTCTTT.

The chain carries TRBV6-6 and TRBJ2-1; D is unresolved. The germline CDR1 and CDR2 sequences are MNHNY and SVGAGI (reference sequence). V was clipped by 2 bases and J by 6 bases, with 5 bases between them. The CDR3 consists of 12 residues. In nucleotides, the CDR3 is TGTGCCAGCAGTTACCTTCTCAATGAGCAGTTCTTC. It encodes CASSYLLNEQFF.

This clone came up once. A read error may produce the germline difference seen at one junction end. This chain uses TRBV29-1 with TRBJ2-1; D is possibly TRBD2 (6 bases). Germline V CDR1 and CDR2: SQVTM, ANQGSEA. The CDR3 length is 14 residues. The CDR3 region is CSVVMEVDYNKQFF. CDR3 nucleotides: TGCAGCGTTGTAATGGAGGTGGACTACAATAAGCAGTTCTTC.

The chain links TRBV29-1 to TRBJ2-7; D is undetermined. Per germline, CDR1 SQVTM and CDR2 ANQGSEA. The CDR3 runs to 11 residues. Trimming took 6 bases from V and 0 from J, leaving 6 bases between them. The CDR3 DNA is TGCAGCGTCATGAACTCCTACGAGCAGTACTTC. Protein product: CSVMNSYEQYF.

This clone was seen once. The CDR3 loop reads CASSLASGTPTRAYEQYF. For the CDR3, the DNA is TGTGCCAGCAGCTTAGCCTCCGGGACACCCACTAGGGCCTACGAGCAGTACTTC. The chain couples TRBV7-2 to TRBJ2-7, with D possibly being TRBD1 (6 bases). Germline CDR1 is SGHTA and CDR2 is FQGNSA. The CDR3 extends over 18 amino acids. V shed 0 bases and J shed 2 bases, with 20 bases lying between them.

The V and J genes are TRBV28 and TRBJ1-5, with D hard to call. The CDR3 is made up of 15 amino acids. Between the trimmed V and J ends, which lost 1 base and 0 bases, there was a span of 7 bases. Germline assignment: CDR1 MDHEN and CDR2 SYDVKM. The CDR3 DNA sequence: TGTGCCAGCAGTTTATCGGATTATAGCAATCAGCCCCAGCATTTT. Translation: CASSLSDYSNQPQHF. The variable domain in full, with the rest retrieved from reference TRBV28 and TRBJ1-5, is DVKVTQSSRYLVKRTGEKVFLECVQDMDHENMFWYRQDPGLGLRLIYFSYDVKMKEKGDIPEGYSVSREKKERFSLILESASTNQTSMYLCASSLSDYSNQPQHFGDGTRLSIL.

The rearrangement links TRBV11-1 to TRBJ2-5, with 11 bases identical to TRBD1. Germline V gives CDR1 SGHAT, CDR2 FQDESV (reference sequence). The trim removed 4 bases at V and 4 bases at J, leaving 2 bases unmatched. The CDR3 contains 14 residues. The CDR3 spells CASSWGQGVETQYF. CDR3 in DNA: TGTGCCAGCAGCTGGGGACAGGGGGTAGAGACCCAGTACTTC.

J is TRBJ1-2 and V is TRBV6-1, with 8 bases identical to TRBD1. CDR3 size: 15 residues. Germline values: CDR1 MNHNS, CDR2 SASEGT. V was clipped by 0 bases and J by 8 bases; unmatched bases: 8. The CDR3 loop is CASSEALQGAWGYTF. The CDR3 DNA reads as TGTGCCAGCAGTGAAGCGCTTCAGGGGGCCTGGGGCTACACCTTC.

V usage is TRBV2 and J usage is TRBJ2-5; D may be TRBD1 (5 bases). The CDR3 is 14 amino acids. The V end lost 4 bases, the J end lost 1 base, and 10 bases lay between the germline ends. Germline V CDR1 and CDR2: SNHLY, FYNNEI. The CDR3 sequence is CASSGRVIQETQYF. The CDR3, as DNA: TGTGCCAGCAGTGGCAGGGTAATCCAAGAGACCCAGTACTTC.

The chain links TRBV7-2 to TRBJ1-5, with no clear D. CDR1 is SGHTA, CDR2 FQGNSA, per germline. The germline V and J ends were trimmed by 1 base and 2 bases, with 9 bases remaining between them. This CDR3 contains 15 residues. The CDR3 loop is CASSLVSWGNQPQHF. CDR3 bases: TGTGCCAGCAGCTTAGTCAGCTGGGGCAATCAGCCCCAGCATTTT.

This chain links TRBV4-1 with TRBJ2-7, with TRBD2 as a possible D gene (5 bases). The CDR3 has 15 amino acids. V lost 1 base, J lost 7 bases, and 17 bases lay in between. Germline V lookup: CDR1 MGHRA, CDR2 YSYEKL. CDR3 bases: TGCGCCAGCAGCCAAGTGGTCGGCAGTAGAGGGGAGCAGTACTTC. The encoded protein is CASSQVVGSRGEQYF.

This clone was seen only once. This rearrangement joins TRBV19 to TRBJ1-5, with a tentative D call TRBD1 (5 bases). The CDR3 is 15 residues long. From germline, CDR1 is LNHDA and CDR2 SQIVND (reference sequence). The V and J ends lost 6 bases and 4 bases respectively, with 16 bases between them. The CDR3 DNA reads TGTGCCAGTAGAGGCAGGGCCCTCCCTAATCAGCCCCAGCATTTT. Its translation: CASRGRALPNQPQHF.

The chain recombines TRBV5-1 with TRBJ1-2; the D gene is possibly TRBD1 (6 bases). V shed 4 bases and J shed 4 bases, with 11 bases lying between them. The germline CDR1 and CDR2 sequences are SGHRS and YFSETQ. The CDR3 extends over 13 amino acids. Here the CDR3 DNA reads TGCGCCAGCAGCGTAGAGACAGGCTATGGCTACACCTTC. This codes for CASSVETGYGYTF.